This T cell receptor (beta chain) was sequenced in a study of OX40 agonist ivuxolimab in advanced cancers. On the study more broadly: Dose-escalation patients' cancers were hepatocellular carcinoma, melanoma, renal cell or head and neck cancer. Two patients with cutaneous melanoma and one with hepatocellular carcinoma, three in total, showed partial responses.

The CDR3 consists of 14 residues. Germline lookup yields CDR1 MDHEN and CDR2 SYDVKM. V was clipped by 3 bases and J by 9 bases, with 18 bases between them. Study-wide results and caveats: Among the lowest peripheral clonal expansion occurred in 0.1-3.0 mg/kg partial responders.

Only in-frame clones appear in the TCRdb table, and some are missing; sequencing was by immunoSEQ multiplex PCR. This sample carries about 69,000 clones, about 90% of them seen once, and the ten largest clones take 2.5% to 3%. With respect to this clone: Its antigen is not identified.

V usage is TRBV28 and J usage is TRBJ2-7; D not resolved. The sequence came from an adult with an advanced solid tumor such as melanoma, head and neck, liver or kidney cancer. Material: CD4+ or CD8+ T cells sorted from blood, obtained in a trial of the OX40 agonist ivuxolimab. CDR3 sequence: CASSLTRVGVGQYF. DNA of the CDR3: TGTGCCAGCAGTTTGACAAGGGTTGGAGTCGGGCAGTACTTC.